This T cell receptor beta chain was identified during a study of T cell responses to AZD1222 COVID-19 vaccine. Whole-study results and caveats: Repertoire collection took place solely once the T cell response had peaked. Close to half of all spike-specific TCRs reportedly target regions of the variants that are unmutated. Receipt of two AZD1222 doses was followed by a rise in Spike-specific TCR breadth and depth.

The table came from immunoSEQ multiplex PCR; TCRdb's copy has only in-frame clones and leaves some out. The data show about 150,000 clones, roughly 90% seen once. Note on this clone: Its antigen is unidentified.

This clonotype originated in an adult who received the AZD1222 COVID-19 vaccine. This sample comprised peripheral blood, obtained 28 days after the second AZD1222 dose.

The CDR3 DNA is TGCAGCGTTAGGGACAGTAGCTCCTACAATGAGCAGTTCTTC. Translating gives CSVRDSSSYNEQFF. V and J are TRBV29-1 and TRBJ2-1; TRBD1 matches 7 bases. Germline V gene data show CDR1 as SQVTM and CDR2 as ANQGSEA. The CDR3 is made up of 14 amino acids. V gave up 5 bases and J gave up 0 bases; unmatched junction bases: 4.